Presented here are 26 T cell receptor beta chains from one specimen sequenced in a study of cytotoxic CD8 clonotypes in ibrutinib-treated CLL (dated by TCRdb to the early 2020s). Libraries were prepared through the immunoSEQ multiplex PCR assay. Here the immuneACCESS table is served through TCRdb, limited to in-frame sequences with V and J called. Missing clones are a known gap in these copies; in checked studies unresolved V genes cover under half, and the rest lacks a known reason. The sample yields about 60,000 clones; 55% to 65% were counted once. Jointly, the top ten make up around 21% of the sample. The sample's time point, from its label and the paper: roughly 2 years on ibrutinib. The specimen comprised PBMCs, sampled after 24 months of ibrutinib treatment. These receptors were collected from a human donor with chronic lymphocytic leukemia.

The sample holds one count of this clone. The rearrangement joins TRBV6-1 to TRBJ2-3, with D tentatively TRBD1 (7 bases). CDR3 length: 16 amino acids. Trimming shortened V by 4 bases and J by 2 bases, and 16 bases separated the two germline ends. Germline V CDR1 and CDR2: MNHNS, SASEGT. The CDR3 nucleotides are TGTGCCAGCAGTGTACGGACAGGAGGGGCCACAGATACGCAGTATTTT. Its protein is CASSVRTGGATDTQYF.

This clone was detected only a few times. The gene calls are TRBV15 and TRBJ1-1, with D hard to call. CDR1 and CDR2 from the germline V gene are LNHNV and YYDKDF (reference sequence). The CDR3 extends over 15 amino acids. Trimming shortened V by 5 bases and J by 0 bases, and 13 bases separated the two germline ends. CDR3 DNA sequence: TGTGCCACCAGCCCTGAATGGAGGATGAACACTGAAGCTTTCTTT. It yields the protein CATSPEWRMNTEAFF.

The chain is built from TRBV7-2 and TRBJ1-2, with D uncertain. Between the trimmed V and J ends, which lost 5 bases and 4 bases, there was a span of 17 bases. The V gene's germline CDR1 is SGHTA and CDR2 FQGNSA. The CDR3 is made up of 15 amino acids. CDR3 DNA: TGTGCCAGCAGCCCAGACCCCGGGCGCTTCTATGGCTACACCTTC. As protein: CASSPDPGRFYGYTF.

V usage is TRBV7-9 and J usage is TRBJ2-2; 12 nucleotides agree with TRBD2. The CDR3 has 15 residues. Germline V gives CDR1 SEHNR, CDR2 FQNEAQ (reference sequence). Trimming took 5 bases from V and 4 from J; bases not matched to a gene: 2. This CDR3 is CASSKLAGGTGELFF. The CDR3, as DNA: TGTGCCAGCAGCAAACTAGCGGGAGGCACCGGGGAGCTGTTTTTT. The variable domain in full, with the rest retrieved from reference TRBV7-9 and TRBJ2-2, is DTGVSQNPRHKITKRGQNVTFRCDPISEHNRLYWYRQTLGQGPEFLTYFQNEAQLEKSRLLSDRFSAERPKGSFSTLEIQRTEQGDSAMYLCASSKLAGGTGELFFGEGSRLTVL.

The J gene is TRBJ2-7, the V gene TRBV6-5, with a weak D call TRBD2 (5 bases). V was shortened by 0 bases and J by 1 base, with 13 bases between the two germline ends. CDR1 and CDR2 (germline): MNHEY, SVGAGI. The CDR3 has 16 amino acids. The CDR3 is CASSYSIGVGSYEQYF. The CDR3, as DNA: TGTGCCAGCAGTTACTCGATCGGGGTAGGGTCCTACGAGCAGTACTTC.

This clone was picked up one time. For the CDR3, the DNA is TGTGCCAGCAGGGCCGACAGTCGGACTGAAGCTTTCTTT. Protein product: CASRADSRTEAFF. V is TRBV6-1 and J is TRBJ1-1; a weak D match, TRBD1 (5 bases). The CDR3 runs 13 residues. The V gene lost 6 bases and the J gene lost 5 bases, with 13 bases spanning the gap. Per germline, CDR1 MNHNS and CDR2 SASEGT.

The chain joins TRBV5-6 to TRBJ2-5, with D perhaps matching TRBD2 (6 bases). V was clipped by 3 bases and J by 2 bases, with 17 bases between them. The length of the CDR3 is 16 residues. Germline values: CDR1 SGHDT, CDR2 YYEEEE. In DNA form, the CDR3 reads TGTGCCAGCAGCTCCCCCCGGGGAGGACTTCAAGAGACCCAGTACTTC. Residues: CASSSPRGGLQETQYF.

This clone was detected only once. This sequence joins TRBV6-6 and TRBJ2-7; 8 nucleotides line up with TRBD2. CDR1 and CDR2 (germline): MNHNY, SVGAGI (reference sequence). This CDR3 comprises 14 residues. V was clipped by 4 bases and J by 8 bases; unmatched bases: 10. CDR3 coding DNA: TGTGCCAGCAGTTGGGGGGGAGCGGGAGAGCAGCAGTACTTC. It is translated as CASSWGGAGEQQYF.

This clone showed up just once. The chain uses TRBV5-6 and TRBJ2-7; D possibly corresponds to TRBD2 (6 bases). CDR1 is SGHDT and CDR2 is YYEEEE in the germline V gene. Trimming pared 3 bases from V and 6 bases from J, leaving 10 bases between. CDR3 length: 12 amino acids. The CDR3 DNA is TGTGCCAGCAGCTGGGCCGGGGGCGAGCAGTACGTC. Amino acid sequence: CASSWAGGEQYV.

The chain is built from TRBV29-1 and TRBJ2-1, with 9 bases identical to TRBD2. After removal of 4 bases from V and 2 bases from J, the junction contained 3 bases not matched to a gene. CDR1 SQVTM and CDR2 ANQGSEA come from the germline V gene. The CDR3 is made up of 14 amino acids. CDR3 loop: CSVGQRGAYNEQFF. In DNA, the CDR3 is TGCAGCGTTGGACAGCGGGGGGCCTACAATGAGCAGTTCTTC.

This clone was seen only once. The chain carries TRBV6-1 and TRBJ2-2; D uncertain. The CDR3 extends over 12 amino acids. CDR1 is MNHNS and CDR2 is SASEGT in the germline V gene. Trimming pared 8 bases from V and 6 bases from J, leaving 10 bases between. The CDR3: CASRPTAGELFF. CDR3 DNA sequence: TGTGCCAGCCGGCCGACCGCCGGGGAGCTGTTTTTT.

This sequence joins TRBV29-1 and TRBJ2-6; D uncertain. Germline loops: CDR1 SQVTM, CDR2 ANQGSEA. The CDR3 length is 11 residues. Trimming took 5 bases from V and 13 from J, leaving 12 bases between them. The CDR3 here is CSVLSAEVLTF. Written as DNA, the CDR3 is TGCAGCGTTCTTTCTGCGGAAGTCCTGACTTTC.

The CDR3 coding sequence is TGTGCCAGCAGTGACTACCTGGGATCGGGCCGAGAGACCCAGTACTTC. Protein sequence: CASSDYLGSGRETQYF. The genes are TRBV6-1 and TRBJ2-5, with D hard to call. V was pared by 3 bases and J by 4 bases, with 18 bases between. The length of the CDR3 is 16 residues. Germline V gene sequence: CDR1 MNHNS, CDR2 SASEGT.

This clone was recorded once. The chain couples TRBV12-5 to TRBJ2-3; possibly TRBD1 or TRBD2 for D (6 bases each). The germline gives CDR1 LGHNT, CDR2 FRNRAP. V was shortened by 8 bases and J by 2 bases, with 11 bases between the two germline ends. This CDR3 has 13 amino acids. The CDR3 nucleotides are TGTGCTAGTATGAGGGGGGACACAGATACGCAGTATTTT. Protein sequence: CASMRGDTDTQYF.

This clone was observed once. The chain is built from TRBV4-1 and TRBJ2-3; 11 bases fit TRBD2. The CDR3 length is 16 residues. Germline trimming cut 3 bases from V and 0 bases from J; bases unmatched to any gene: 2. Germline V lookup: CDR1 MGHRA, CDR2 YSYEKL. The CDR3, as DNA: TGCGCCAGCAGCCATCGGACTAGCGGGAGCACAGATACGCAGTATTTT. It translates to CASSHRTSGSTDTQYF.

In its sample, this clone was seen once. CDR3 sequence: CASSRTQGGANEQFF. The CDR3 nucleotides are TGTGCCAGCAGTCGGACCCAGGGGGGTGCCAATGAGCAGTTCTTC. The chain combines TRBV6-4 with TRBJ2-1; a weak D match, TRBD1 (7 bases). The V and J ends lost 5 bases and 6 bases respectively, with 17 bases between them. The CDR3 sequence is 15 residues long. The V gene's germline CDR1 is MRHNA and CDR2 SNTAGT.

V usage is TRBV28 and J usage is TRBJ1-2; D possibly corresponds to TRBD1 (6 bases). With 0 bases removed from V and 2 bases from J, the gap between germline ends came to 10 bases. CDR1 and CDR2 (germline): MDHEN, SYDVKM. The CDR3 length is 15 residues. The CDR3 sequence is CASSLWAGANYGYTF. CDR3 coding DNA: TGTGCCAGCAGTTTATGGGCGGGGGCGAACTATGGCTACACCTTC.

This clone was seen at least ten times. V and J are TRBV7-6 and TRBJ1-3; D unresolved. V was clipped by 4 bases and J by 4 bases, with 5 bases between them. The CDR3 length is 12 residues. The germline gives CDR1 SGHVS, CDR2 FNYEAQ. The CDR3 sequence is CASSSLGNTIYF. CDR3 bases: TGTGCCAGCAGCTCCCTCGGAAACACCATATATTTT.

V is TRBV6-1 and J is TRBJ1-5; D is unresolved. The CDR3 is made up of 12 amino acids. V was trimmed by 10 bases and J by 0 bases, leaving 7 bases between them. Per germline, CDR1 MNHNS and CDR2 SASEGT. CDR3 in DNA: TGTGCCATCCGAGGTAGCAATCAGCCCCAGCATTTT. It encodes CAIRGSNQPQHF.

This clone was observed a handful of times. This sequence joins TRBV6-1 and TRBJ1-2, with 10 bases matching TRBD1. This CDR3 region has 15 residues. CDR1 is MNHNS and CDR2 is SASEGT in the germline V gene. Losses at the gene ends were 6 bases for V and 2 bases for J; bases not matched to a gene: 6. The CDR3, as DNA: TGTGCCAGCAGAGGACCGGGACAGGGGAACTATGGCTACACCTTC. Amino acid sequence: CASRGPGQGNYGYTF.

This clone was seen only a few times. The V gene is TRBV5-1, the J gene TRBJ2-5; D remains unclear. V was clipped by 7 bases and J by 4 bases, with 17 bases between them. The CDR3 extends over 14 amino acids. Germline CDR1 is SGHRS and CDR2 is YFSETQ. The CDR3 DNA reads as TGCGCCAGCTGTGACGGGCAGCTCGGAGAGACCCAGTACTTC. It yields the protein CASCDGQLGETQYF.

The chain carries TRBV11-2 and TRBJ1-2, with D perhaps TRBD1 (5 bases). The CDR3 is 14 residues long. Germline V gives CDR1 SGHAT, CDR2 FQNNGV. The V end was cut by 2 bases, the J end by 3 bases, with 10 bases between. The chain's CDR3 is CASSLRDLDYGYTF. CDR3 nucleotide sequence: TGTGCCAGCAGCTTACGGGACCTGGACTATGGCTACACCTTC.

A few counts support this clone. The chain couples TRBV5-1 to TRBJ1-4, with a tentative D call TRBD1 (5 bases). The V end lost 3 bases, the J end lost 5 bases, and 11 bases lay between the germline ends. The germline V gene encodes CDR1 SGHRS and CDR2 YFSETQ. This CDR3 has 14 amino acids. The CDR3 is CASSSGLTNEKLFF. The DNA of the CDR3 is TGCGCCAGCAGCTCGGGACTCACCAATGAAAAACTGTTTTTT. Together with reference TRBV5-1 and TRBJ1-4, the CDR3 gives the full variable domain: KAGVTQTPRYLIKTRGQQVTLSCSPISGHRSVSWYQQTPGQGLQFLFEYFSETQRNKGNFPGRFSGRQFSNSRSEMNVSTLELGDSALYLCASSSGLTNEKLFFGSGTQLSVL.

V and J are TRBV15 and TRBJ2-5; no definite D call. Germline loops: CDR1 LNHNV, CDR2 YYDKDF (reference sequence). The ends were cut back, 0 bases at V and 4 bases at J, with 6 bases in the middle. The CDR3 consists of 13 residues. CDR3 protein: CATSREPRETQYF. The CDR3 nucleotides are TGTGCCACCAGCAGAGAGCCTCGAGAGACCCAGTACTTC.

This clone was picked up a small number of times. This rearrangement joins TRBV27 to TRBJ1-1; D perhaps matches TRBD1 (5 bases). The V and J ends lost 3 bases and 4 bases respectively, with 9 bases between them. This CDR3 has 13 residues. The germline V gene encodes CDR1 MNHEY and CDR2 SMNVEV (reference sequence). CDR3 sequence: CASSLSGTTEAFF. CDR3 DNA: TGTGCCAGCAGTTTGTCAGGGACCACTGAAGCTTTCTTT.

In this sample, this clone turned up once. CDR3 in DNA: TGTGCCAGCAGCGCCACGTCGAAAGCAGATTCACCCCTCCACTTT. Its protein is CASSATSKADSPLHF. The chain combines TRBV6-1 with TRBJ1-6; the D is unclear. This CDR3 contains 15 residues. Looked up from germline, CDR1 is MNHNS and CDR2 is SASEGT. The V gene lost 6 bases and the J gene lost 8 bases, with 17 bases spanning the gap.